This T cell receptor beta chain was documented in a study of PD-L1 blockade in urothelial cancer. Looking at the study overall: Atezolizumab 1,200 mg was given intravenously every 3 weeks, starting 2014. The researchers analyzed blood 3 weeks (second dose) and 6 weeks after treatment start. The median number of T cells present in blood samples was 141,255. Regarding the study as a whole: Patients with below-median pretreatment blood clonality survived longer.

Generated by immunoSEQ multiplex PCR, the TCRdb table keeps only in-frame clones and is missing some. The table has some 29,000 clones, roughly 86% seen once. With respect to this clone: Antigen: not known.

V shed 3 bases and J shed 5 bases, with 13 bases lying between them. Germline V gene lookup returns CDR1 GTSNPN and CDR2 SVGIG (reference sequence). The CDR3 loop spans 14 amino acids. The input for sequencing was PBMCs, taken around atezolizumab (anti-PD-L1) treatment. This sequence originates from a man aged 45 to 65 with urothelial cancer. The chain recombines TRBV30 with TRBJ2-2, with D possibly being TRBD2 (6 bases). The CDR3 nucleotides are TGTGCCTGGAGGGGTGGTGCGGGGACCGGGGAGCTGTTTTTT. It translates to CAWRGGAGTGELFF.